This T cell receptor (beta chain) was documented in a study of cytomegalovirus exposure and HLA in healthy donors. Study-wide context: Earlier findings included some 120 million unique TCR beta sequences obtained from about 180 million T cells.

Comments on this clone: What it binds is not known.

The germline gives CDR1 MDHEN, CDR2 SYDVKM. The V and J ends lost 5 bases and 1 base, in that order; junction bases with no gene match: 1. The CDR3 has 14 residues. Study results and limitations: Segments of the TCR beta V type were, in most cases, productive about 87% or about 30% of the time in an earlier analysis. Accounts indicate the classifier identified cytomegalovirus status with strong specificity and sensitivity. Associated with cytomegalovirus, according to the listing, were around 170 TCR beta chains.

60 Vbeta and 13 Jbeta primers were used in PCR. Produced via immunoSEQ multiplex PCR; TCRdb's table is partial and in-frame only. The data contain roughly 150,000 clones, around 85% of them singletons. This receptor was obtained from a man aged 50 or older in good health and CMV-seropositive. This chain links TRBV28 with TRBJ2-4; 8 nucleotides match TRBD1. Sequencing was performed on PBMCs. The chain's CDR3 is CASSRQGAKNIQYF. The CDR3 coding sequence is TGTGCCAGCAGTCGACAGGGGGCCAAAAACATTCAGTACTTC.